This T cell receptor beta chain was found in a study of blood T cells in healthy people across ages. The trim removed 0 bases at V and 3 bases at J, leaving 4 bases unmatched. Germline V gene lookup returns CDR1 SGDLS and CDR2 YYNGEE. The CDR3 runs 15 residues. A sample-barcoded 5' primer and a J-beta primer mix were used in a second PCR of roughly 6 to 11 cycles. MiXCR was run by TCRdb on the 5' RACE reads, yielding one entry per CDR3 protein. The sample has more than 1.4 million distinct CDR3 sequences, roughly 40% seen once. This receptor was obtained from a woman under 30 in good health. Sample: blood. J is TRBJ2-7 and V is TRBV9; 9 nucleotides align to TRBD1. The CDR3 region is CASSVEETGGYEQYF. In DNA, the CDR3 is TGTGCCAGCAGCGTAGAGGAGACAGGGGGCTACGAGCAGTACTTC.